This entry describes one T cell receptor beta chain. This record comes from a study of Ad26.COV2.S vaccination and SARS-CoV-2 variants. Study-wide context: Once or twice, 56 days apart, Ad26.COV2.S was delivered intramuscularly.

Documented treatment: 19 received Ad26.COV2.S at low or high dose, single or two shots; about five received placebo; per-sample allocation not given. Specimen acquisition occurred on day 63 following the initial vaccine or placebo injection. This CDR3 is built from 14 residues. Germline CDR1 reads GTSNPN; CDR2 reads SVGIG (reference sequence). The ends were cut back, 0 bases at V and 8 bases at J, with 14 bases in the middle. The data were produced by immunoSEQ multiplex PCR, yet TCRdb's version contains in-frame clones alone and is incomplete. The sample consists of some 420,000 clones, 70% to 90% of them appearing once.

Sequenced material: peripheral blood, taken in a trial of Ad26.COV2.S vaccine versus placebo. The source of this sequence is a person aged 18-60 years who received the Ad26.COV2.S COVID-19 vaccine or a placebo. V and J are TRBV30 and TRBJ1-5, with D possibly TRBD1 on 5 matching bases. The CDR3 here is CAWSVRALGEPQHF. As DNA, the CDR3 is TGTGCCTGGAGTGTACGGGCGCTAGGGGAGCCCCAGCATTTT.